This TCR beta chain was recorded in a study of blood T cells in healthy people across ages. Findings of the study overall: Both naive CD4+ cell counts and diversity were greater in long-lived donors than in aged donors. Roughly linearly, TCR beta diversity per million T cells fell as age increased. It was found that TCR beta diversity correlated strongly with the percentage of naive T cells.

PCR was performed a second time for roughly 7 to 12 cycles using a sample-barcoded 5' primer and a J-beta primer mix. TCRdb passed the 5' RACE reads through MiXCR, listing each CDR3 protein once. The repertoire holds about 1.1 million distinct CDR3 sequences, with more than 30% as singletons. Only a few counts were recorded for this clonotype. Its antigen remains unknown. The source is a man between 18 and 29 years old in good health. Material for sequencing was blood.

The CDR3 region is CASSPRGATEAFF. CDR3 nucleotide sequence: TGTGCCAGCAGCCCAAGGGGGGCAACTGAAGCTTTCTTT. The chain links TRBV9 to TRBJ1-1; the D gene is possibly TRBD1 (6 bases). This CDR3 has 13 amino acids. Deletions cut 4 bases from V and 5 bases from J, with 12 bases between. Germline V gene lookup returns CDR1 SGDLS and CDR2 YYNGEE.